This T cell receptor (beta chain) was profiled in a study of blood T cell repertoires in COVID-19. Germline loops: CDR1 SGHTA, CDR2 FQGNSA. CDR3 length: 15 residues. With 5 bases removed from V and 0 bases from J, the gap between germline ends came to 14 bases. Profiled with immunoSEQ multiplex PCR; TCRdb holds only in-frame clones, not every one. The sample yields about 62,000 clones, more than 80% seen once. The chain combines TRBV7-2 with TRBJ2-7; weak D call: TRBD1 (5 bases). This receptor was identified in a woman of 80 years or more with acute or convalescent COVID-19. The material sequenced was peripheral blood. The CDR3 sequence is CASSPTGRSSYEQYF. The CDR3 DNA is TGTGCCAGCAGCCCTACAGGTAGGAGCTCCTACGAGCAGTACTTC.